The 7 T cell receptor beta chains below come from one sample, sequenced in a study of graft-versus-host responses after intestinal transplantation (dated by TCRdb to the early 2020s). The method was the immunoSEQ multiplex PCR assay. The immuneACCESS repertoire file appears here via TCRdb, limited to in-frame rearrangements. These files lack a portion of the clones; in checked studies, under half of the deficit traces to unresolved V genes, and the cause of the others is not known. This sample comprises 25,000 to 35,000 clones, 85% to 95% of them detected only once. In total, the top ten clones hold just over 0.7% of the sample. The specimen was PBMCs, collected just over 65 days after intestinal transplant. These receptor sequences come from a human patient who received an intestinal transplant, so some T cells may come from the graft donor.

This chain links TRBV5-4 with TRBJ1-1; D unclear. The CDR3 spans 15 residues. V dropped 5 bases and J dropped 1 base, with 15 bases sitting between them. The germline V gene has CDR1 SGHNT and CDR2 YYREEE (reference sequence). CDR3 sequence: CASSPGSGWNTEAFF. CDR3 nucleotides: TGTGCCAGCAGTCCGGGGAGTGGGTGGAACACTGAAGCTTTCTTT.

The genes are TRBV7-8 and TRBJ1-1; D uncertain. V gave up 0 bases and J gave up 1 base, with 6 bases separating them. CDR3 length equals 14 residues. Germline loops: CDR1 SGHVS, CDR2 FQNEAQ. This CDR3 reads CASSLASPNTEAFF. As DNA, the CDR3 is TGTGCCAGCAGCTTAGCTTCACCGAACACTGAAGCTTTCTTT.

The chain uses TRBV13 and TRBJ2-5; 12 bases fit TRBD2. Per the germline V gene, CDR1 is PRHDT and CDR2 is FYEKMQ (reference sequence). The CDR3 is 15 amino acids. The ends lost 3 bases at V and 5 bases at J; junction bases unmatched: 4. In nucleotides, the CDR3 is TGTGCCAGCAGCTTCCGACTAGCGGGAGACGAGACCCAGTACTTC. It codes for CASSFRLAGDETQYF.

The chain uses TRBV5-6 and TRBJ2-2, with 9 bases fitting TRBD2. The germline CDR1 and CDR2 sequences are SGHDT and YYEEEE. The J segment lost 4 bases and the V segment lost 0 bases, leaving 4 bases of the junction unmatched. The length of the CDR3 is 16 residues. DNA of the CDR3: TGTGCCAGCAGCTTGGGACTAGCGGAAACCACCGGGGAGCTGTTTTTT. This gives the protein CASSLGLAETTGELFF.

Of note for this clone: Other nucleotide sequences from this sample produce the same CDR3. CDR3 nucleotide sequence: TGTGCCAGCACGCTCGGTGCAAACACTGAAGCTTTCTTT. It is translated as CASTLGANTEAFF. V usage is TRBV5-6 and J usage is TRBJ1-1; D unclear. This CDR3 spans 13 amino acids. The V and J ends lost 6 bases and 2 bases respectively, with 11 bases between them. Germline values: CDR1 SGHDT, CDR2 YYEEEE.

This sequence joins TRBV27 and TRBJ1-6; tentatively, D is TRBD1 (5 bases). Germline CDR1 and CDR2: MNHEY and SMNVEV (reference sequence). The CDR3 has 15 amino acids. Trimming took 6 bases from V and 9 from J, leaving 18 bases between them. DNA of the CDR3: TGTGCCAGCAGCCCAGGGCCTTTCTCGGGTTCACCCCTCCACTTT. As protein: CASSPGPFSGSPLHF.

This chain links TRBV19 with TRBJ1-5, with 9 bases matching TRBD1. The CDR3 loop spans 15 amino acids. Germline CDR1 is LNHDA and CDR2 is SQIVND (reference sequence). V lost 4 bases and J lost 2; bases outside the gene matches: 3. As DNA, the CDR3 is TGTGCCAGTAGTACGGACAGGGGTGGCAATCAGCCCCAGCATTTT. Translated, it gives CASSTDRGGNQPQHF.